These 3 T cell receptor beta chains originate from one sample sequenced in a study of shared clonotypes between healthy human individuals. Profiled with immunoSEQ multiplex PCR; TCRdb holds only in-frame clones, not every one. The table has about 1.5 million clones, around 98% seen once. Input material: naive CD4+ T cells sorted from blood. Regarding subset: CD45RA+ positively selected. All receptors derive from a man aged 25 to 40 in good health.

J is TRBJ1-5 and V is TRBV6-5; possibly TRBD1 for D (6 bases). V was shortened by 7 bases and J by 6 bases, with 13 bases between the two germline ends. The CDR3 is 13 residues long. CDR1 MNHEY and CDR2 SVGAGI come from the germline V gene. CDR3 DNA: TGTGCCAGCAATCACAGGGCTGGTCAGCCCCAGCATTTT. Its translation is CASNHRAGQPQHF.

V usage is TRBV28 and J usage is TRBJ2-1; 13 bases match TRBD2. The germline V gene has CDR1 MDHEN and CDR2 SYDVKM. The CDR3 runs to 17 residues. V trimming: 2 bases; J trimming: 4 bases; junction bases outside the gene matches: 5. The CDR3 nucleotides read TGTGCCAGCAGTTTAGTTTCGGGACTAGCGGGGTACAATGAGCAGTTCTTC. It translates to CASSLVSGLAGYNEQFF.

The chain links TRBV15 to TRBJ2-1, with 7 bases aligning to TRBD1. V lost 0 bases and J lost 9; bases outside the gene matches: 8. CDR3 size: 15 residues. Germline V CDR1 and CDR2: LNHNV, YYDKDF (reference sequence). CDR3 in amino acids: CATSRDRQGVGEQFF. CDR3 sequence (DNA): TGTGCCACCAGCAGAGATCGGCAGGGGGTAGGTGAGCAGTTCTTC. Filled out from reference TRBV15 and TRBJ2-1, the complete variable domain reads DAMVIQNPRYQVTQFGKPVTLSCSQTLNHNVMYWYQQKSSQAPKLLFHYYDKDFNNEADTPDNFQSRRPNTSFCFLDIRSPGLGDTAMYLCATSRDRQGVGEQFFGPGTRLTVL.